These 2 T cell receptor beta chains came from one sample sequenced in a study of blood T cells in healthy people across ages. The second PCR ran roughly 6 to 11 cycles with a sample-barcoded 5' primer and J-beta primers. TCRdb re-called the 5' RACE reads with MiXCR, one entry per CDR3 protein. In the table there are about 1.5 million distinct CDR3 sequences, 40% to 45% of which are singletons. Sample: blood. These receptors were collected from a woman between 18 and 29 years old in good health.

The chain is built from TRBV4-3 and TRBJ2-3, with 15 bases fitting TRBD2. The CDR3 runs 19 residues. The germline V gene has CDR1 LGHNA and CDR2 YSLEER. The J segment lost 6 bases and the V segment lost 2 bases, leaving 12 bases of the junction unmatched. The CDR3 sequence: CASSQMGLAGGNRGDTQYF. The CDR3 nucleotides read TGCGCCAGCAGCCAAATGGGACTAGCGGGGGGAAACAGAGGCGATACGCAGTATTTT.

The genes are TRBV20-1 and TRBJ2-7; a weak D match, TRBD2 (5 bases). Germline lookup yields CDR1 DFQATT and CDR2 SNEGSKA (reference sequence). V was cut by 4 bases and J by 2 bases, with 15 bases left in between. The CDR3 spans 14 residues. The CDR3 loop reads CSAIEGRGTYEQYF. CDR3 sequence (DNA): TGCAGTGCTATTGAAGGGAGAGGGACCTACGAGCAGTACTTC.